These 7 T cell receptor beta chains originate from one sample sequenced in a study of response to subunit inactivated influenza vaccine. TCRdb reanalysed the RT-PCR reads using MiXCR and keeps one entry per CDR3 protein. Of about 650,000 distinct CDR3 sequences listed, about 15% are singletons. Sample: PBMCs from blood, taken less than 15 days before vaccination. The receptors come from a man aged 45-65 years who received an inactivated influenza vaccine.

The count of this clonotype is one. The chain is built from TRBV11-2 and TRBJ2-1, with 8 positions matching TRBD2. The length of the CDR3 is 18 residues. Trimming took 0 bases from V and 9 from J; bases not matched to a gene: 16. In germline, CDR1 is SGHAT, CDR2 FQNNGV. The CDR3 here is CASSLDLITGGPISEQFF. The CDR3 DNA follows: TGTGCCAGCAGCTTAGATCTTATCACGGGAGGGCCGATAAGTGAGCAGTTCTTC.

This chain links TRBV7-8 with TRBJ2-1; D not resolved. Germline CDR1 reads SGHVS; CDR2 reads FQNEAQ. The CDR3 extends over 15 amino acids. Trimming stripped 5 bases from V and 0 bases from J, with 11 bases between. CDR3 sequence (DNA): TGTGCCAGCAGCCGCAGCTCGAGCTCCTACAATGAGCAGTTCTTC. Its translation is CASSRSSSSYNEQFF.

The chain employs TRBV6-5 and TRBJ2-7; TRBD2 agrees at 9 bases. There are 17 residues in the CDR3. V lost 2 bases and J lost 3; bases outside the gene matches: 11. Looked up from germline, CDR1 is MNHEY and CDR2 is SVGAGI. CDR3 bases: TGTGCCAGCAGTTACCCTCCGCTAGCGGGGAGCGACTACGAGCAGTACTTC. This sequence encodes CASSYPPLAGSDYEQYF.

The genes are TRBV24-1 and TRBJ2-7; D is undetermined. Trimming took off 9 bases at V and 2 bases at J, with 10 bases between the two ends. Looked up from germline, CDR1 is KGHDR and CDR2 is SFDVKD. This CDR3 has 12 residues. The CDR3 spells CATEWSTYEQYF. The CDR3, as DNA: TGTGCCACCGAGTGGTCGACCTACGAGCAGTACTTC.

This clonotype was observed many times. The gene calls are TRBV7-2 and TRBJ1-1; 7 nucleotides line up with TRBD1. This CDR3 contains 15 residues. The ends lost 1 base at V and 3 bases at J; junction bases unmatched: 5. CDR1 and CDR2 from the germline V gene are SGHTA and FQGNSA. DNA for the CDR3: TGTGCCAGCAGCTTAGGTGCAGGGGGGTACACTGAAGCTTTCTTT. It is translated as CASSLGAGGYTEAFF. The whole variable domain, remainder taken from reference TRBV7-2 and TRBJ1-1, is GAGVSQSPSNKVTEKGKDVELRCDPISGHTALYWYRQSLGQGLEFLIYFQGNSAPDKSGLPSDRFSAERTGGSVSTLTIQRTQQEDSAVYLCASSLGAGGYTEAFFGQGTRLTVV.

This clonotype has more than one count but fewer than ten. The V gene is TRBV9, the J gene TRBJ2-3; D remains ambiguous. With 0 bases removed from V and 3 bases from J, the gap between germline ends came to 14 bases. CDR3 length equals 16 residues. CDR1 is SGDLS, CDR2 YYNGEE, per germline. CDR3 region: CASSVGVGRVTDTQYF. In DNA, the CDR3 is TGTGCCAGCAGCGTAGGTGTGGGTAGGGTAACAGATACGCAGTATTTT. Full variable domain (outside the CDR3, taken from reference TRBV9 and TRBJ2-3): DSGVTQTPKHLITATGQRVTLRCSPRSGDLSVYWYQQSLDQGLQFLIQYYNGEERAKGNILERFSAQQFPDLHSELNLSSLELGDSALYFCASSVGVGRVTDTQYFGPGTRLTVL.

This clonotype showed up just a few times. The chain links TRBV20-1 to TRBJ1-2; 9 bases fit TRBD1. Germline assignment: CDR1 DFQATT and CDR2 SNEGSKA (reference sequence). V shed 3 bases and J 3 bases; nucleotides not matched to a gene: 11. This CDR3 is built from 16 residues. The CDR3 spells CSARDSVQGAHYGYTF. CDR3 bases: TGCAGTGCTAGGGATTCTGTACAGGGGGCTCACTATGGCTACACCTTC.